This TCR beta chain is drawn from a study of response to subunit inactivated influenza vaccine. Findings and limits, study-wide: The authors offered the suggestion that each seasonal influenza vaccination recruits few new T cells.

This clonotype was seen a handful of times. What it recognizes is unknown. Germline CDR1 LGHDT, CDR2 YNNKEL (reference sequence). The CDR3 length is 18 residues. The V end lost 4 bases, the J end lost 6 bases, and 24 bases lay between the germline ends. From the RT-PCR reads, TCRdb called clonotypes with MiXCR, one entry per CDR3 protein. The sample carries around 530,000 distinct CDR3 sequences, 16% recorded once. The receptor was derived from a man in his fifties or sixties who received an inactivated influenza vaccine. Sequencing was performed on CD4+ T cells sorted from PBMCs, taken less than 30 months after vaccination. This chain uses TRBV3-1 with TRBJ2-2, with D tentatively TRBD2 (6 bases). The CDR3 DNA follows: TGTGCCAGCAGCCCCTTTGGTTTCGGAGGGTCGGTCGCCGGGGAGCTGTTTTTT. The encoded protein is CASSPFGFGGSVAGELFF.